The clone carrying this T cell receptor beta chain occurred many times. The record originates from a study of identical twins. CDR3 length: 16 amino acids. CDR1 is SGHTA and CDR2 is FQGNSA in the germline V gene. Trimming stripped 6 bases from V and 0 bases from J, with 15 bases between. A single record per CDR3 protein comes from TCRdb applying MiXCR to the 5' RACE reads. Among roughly 350,000 distinct CDR3 sequences listed, 8.5% to 10% were seen once. This chain links TRBV7-2 with TRBJ1-5; D remains unclear. This clonotype was sampled from a woman aged 45 to 65 in good health. The sequenced material came from naive T cells sorted from blood. In DNA, the CDR3 is TGTGCCAGCAGTCAAATCCCAACAGCTAGCAATCAGCCCCAGCATTTT. As protein: CASSQIPTASNQPQHF. Drawing the rest from reference TRBV7-2 and TRBJ1-5, the complete variable domain is GAGVSQSPSNKVTEKGKDVELRCDPISGHTALYWYRQSLGQGLEFLIYFQGNSAPDKSGLPSDRFSAERTGGSVSTLTIQRTQQEDSAVYLCASSQIPTASNQPQHFGDGTRLSIL.